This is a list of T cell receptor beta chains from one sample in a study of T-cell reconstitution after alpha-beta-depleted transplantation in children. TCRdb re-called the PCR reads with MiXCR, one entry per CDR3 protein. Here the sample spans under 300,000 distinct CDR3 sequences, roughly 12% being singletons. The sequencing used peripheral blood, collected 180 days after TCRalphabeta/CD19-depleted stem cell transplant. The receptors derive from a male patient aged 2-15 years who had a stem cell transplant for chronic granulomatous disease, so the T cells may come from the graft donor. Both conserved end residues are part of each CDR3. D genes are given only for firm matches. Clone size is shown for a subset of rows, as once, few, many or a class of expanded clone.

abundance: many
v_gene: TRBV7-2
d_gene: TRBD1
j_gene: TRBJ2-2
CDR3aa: CASSRRQGQTGELFF
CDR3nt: TGTGCCAGCAGCCGAAGACAGGGTCAGACCGGGGAGCTGTTTTTT

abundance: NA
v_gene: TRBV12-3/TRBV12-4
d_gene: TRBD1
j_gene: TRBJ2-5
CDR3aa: CASNPTGGMGETQYF
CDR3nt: TGTGCCAGCAATCCGACAGGGGGCATGGGAGAGACCCAGTACTTC

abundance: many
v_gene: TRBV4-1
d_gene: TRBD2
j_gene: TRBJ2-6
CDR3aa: CASSSRDGRAVANVLTF
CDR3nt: TGCGCCAGCAGCTCCCGTGACGGGAGGGCCGTGGCCAACGTCCTGACTTTC

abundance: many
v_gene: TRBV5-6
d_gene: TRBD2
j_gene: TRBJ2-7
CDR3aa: CASSSGLASYEQYF
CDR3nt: TGTGCCAGCAGCTCGGGACTAGCGAGCTACGAGCAGTACTTC

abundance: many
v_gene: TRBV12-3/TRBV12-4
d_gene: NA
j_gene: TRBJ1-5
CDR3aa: CASSPQSFNQPQHF
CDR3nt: TGTGCCAGCAGTCCACAGAGTTTCAATCAGCCCCAGCATTTT

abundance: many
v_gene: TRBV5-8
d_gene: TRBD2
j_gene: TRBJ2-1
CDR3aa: CASSPGTSGLSYNEQFF
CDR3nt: TGTGCCAGCAGCCCCGGGACTAGCGGACTCTCCTACAATGAGCAGTTCTTC

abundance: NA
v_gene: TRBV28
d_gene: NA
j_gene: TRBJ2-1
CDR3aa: CASSRLFYEQFF
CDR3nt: TGTGCCAGCAGCCGACTCTTCTATGAGCAGTTCTTC

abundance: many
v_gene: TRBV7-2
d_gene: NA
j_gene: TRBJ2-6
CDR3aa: CASSLMGSGANVLTF
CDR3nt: TGTGCCAGCAGCTTAATGGGCTCTGGGGCCAACGTCCTGACTTTC

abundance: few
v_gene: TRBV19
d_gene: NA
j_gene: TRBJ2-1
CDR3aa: CASSISRNEQFF
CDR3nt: TGTGCCAGTAGCATATCCCGCAATGAGCAGTTCTTC

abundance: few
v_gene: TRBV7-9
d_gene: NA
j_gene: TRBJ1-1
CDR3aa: CASSLGGRDTFF
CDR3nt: TGTGCCAGCAGCTTAGGCGGCAGGGATACTTTCTTT

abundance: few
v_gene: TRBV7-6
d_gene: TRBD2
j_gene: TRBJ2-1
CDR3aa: CASSPPLSGKSSYNEQFF
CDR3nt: TGTGCCAGCAGCCCCCCCCTTAGCGGGAAGAGCTCCTACAATGAGCAGTTCTTC

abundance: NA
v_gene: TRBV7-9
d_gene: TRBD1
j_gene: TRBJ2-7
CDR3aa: CASSSPDRISYEQYF
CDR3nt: TGTGCCAGCAGCTCCCCGGACAGGATCTCCTACGAGCAGTACTTC

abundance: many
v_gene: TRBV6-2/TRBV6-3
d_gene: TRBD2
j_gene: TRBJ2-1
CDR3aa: CASSYLLAGAVPNEQFF
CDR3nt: TGTGCCAGCAGTTACCTCCTAGCGGGGGCCGTCCCTAATGAGCAGTTCTTC

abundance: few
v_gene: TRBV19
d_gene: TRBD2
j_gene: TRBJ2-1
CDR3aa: CASSIGAGINEQFF
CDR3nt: TGTGCCAGTAGTATCGGAGCGGGGATCAATGAGCAGTTCTTC

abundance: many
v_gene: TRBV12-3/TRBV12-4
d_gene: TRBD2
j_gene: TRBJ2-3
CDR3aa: CASSGGVAGAETQYF
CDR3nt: TGTGCCAGCAGTGGGGGAGTAGCGGGAGCTGAAACGCAGTATTTT

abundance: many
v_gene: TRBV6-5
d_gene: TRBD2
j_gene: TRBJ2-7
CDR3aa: CASSYGTSGGAYEQYF
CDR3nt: TGTGCCAGCAGTTACGGGACTAGCGGGGGGGCCTACGAGCAGTACTTC

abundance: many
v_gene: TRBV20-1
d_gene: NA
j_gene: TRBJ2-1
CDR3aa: CSVRPYRASYNEQFF
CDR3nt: TGCAGTGTCCGACCGTACAGGGCGTCCTACAATGAGCAGTTCTTC

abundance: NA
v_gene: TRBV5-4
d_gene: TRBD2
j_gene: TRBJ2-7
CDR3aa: CASSSTGLAGAYEQYF
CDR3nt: TGTGCCAGCAGCTCCACCGGACTAGCGGGCGCCTACGAGCAGTACTTC

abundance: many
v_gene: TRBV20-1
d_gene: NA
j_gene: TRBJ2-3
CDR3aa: CSARDRREKADTQYF
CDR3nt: TGCAGTGCTAGAGATAGAAGGGAGAAGGCAGATACGCAGTATTTT

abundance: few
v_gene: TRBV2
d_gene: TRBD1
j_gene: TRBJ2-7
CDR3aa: CASREAGGTLYEQYF
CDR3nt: TGTGCCAGCAGGGAGGCAGGGGGTACCCTCTACGAGCAGTACTTC

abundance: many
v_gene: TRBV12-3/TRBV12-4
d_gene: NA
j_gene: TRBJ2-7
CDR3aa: CASSLSAGSYEQYF
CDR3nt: TGTGCCAGCAGTTTATCTGCGGGGAGCTACGAGCAGTACTTC

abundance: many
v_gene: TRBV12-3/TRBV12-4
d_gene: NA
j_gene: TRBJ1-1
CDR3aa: CASSGQSRNTEAFF
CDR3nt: TGTGCCAGCAGTGGACAGTCACGTAACACTGAAGCTTTCTTT

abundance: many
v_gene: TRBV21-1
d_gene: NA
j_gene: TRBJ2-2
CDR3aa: CASSKVTSGTNTGELFF
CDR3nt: TGTGCCAGCAGCAAAGTGACTAGCGGGACGAACACCGGGGAGCTGTTTTTT

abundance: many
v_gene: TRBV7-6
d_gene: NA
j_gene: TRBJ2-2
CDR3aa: CASSLTGGPNTGELFF
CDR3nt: TGTGCCAGCAGTCTCACCGGGGGCCCGAACACCGGGGAGCTGTTTTTT

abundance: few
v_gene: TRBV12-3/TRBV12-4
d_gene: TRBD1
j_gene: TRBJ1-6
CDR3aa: CASRDRASSYNSPLHF
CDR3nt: TGTGCCAGCAGAGACAGGGCGAGCTCCTATAATTCACCCCTCCACTTT

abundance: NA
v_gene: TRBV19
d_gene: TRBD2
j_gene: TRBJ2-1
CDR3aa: CASSMMASGGYNEQFF
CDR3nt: TGTGCCAGTAGTATGATGGCTAGCGGGGGGTACAATGAGCAGTTCTTC

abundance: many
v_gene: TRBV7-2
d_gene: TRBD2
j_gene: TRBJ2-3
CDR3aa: CASSLAGSGLATDTQYF
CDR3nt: TGTGCCAGCAGCTTAGCTGGGTCGGGACTAGCTACAGATACGCAGTATTTT

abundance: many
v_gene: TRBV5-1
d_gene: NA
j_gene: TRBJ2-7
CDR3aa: CASSLEPGKVSYEQYF
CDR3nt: TGCGCCAGCAGCTTGGAACCGGGAAAGGTCTCCTACGAGCAGTACTTC

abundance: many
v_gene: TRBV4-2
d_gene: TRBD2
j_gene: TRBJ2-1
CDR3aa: CASSQDPGRGLYNEQFF
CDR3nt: TGTGCCAGCAGCCAAGATCCCGGGAGGGGACTCTACAATGAGCAGTTCTTC

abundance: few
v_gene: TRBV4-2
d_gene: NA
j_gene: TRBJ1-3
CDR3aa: CASSQDFSSGNTIYF
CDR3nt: TGTGCCAGCAGCCAAGATTTTTCATCTGGAAACACCATATATTTT

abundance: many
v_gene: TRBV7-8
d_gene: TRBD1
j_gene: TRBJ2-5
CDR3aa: CASSRTGLGTQYF
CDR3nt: TGTGCCAGCAGCCGGACAGGGTTAGGGACCCAGTACTTC

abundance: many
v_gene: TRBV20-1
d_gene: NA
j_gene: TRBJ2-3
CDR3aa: CSARVPAHTDTQYF
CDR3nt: TGCAGTGCTAGAGTTCCGGCCCACACAGATACGCAGTATTTT

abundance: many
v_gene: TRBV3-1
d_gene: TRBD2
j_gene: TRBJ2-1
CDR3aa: CASSHLGGSVYEQFF
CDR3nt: TGTGCCAGCAGCCACCTTGGCGGGAGTGTTTATGAGCAGTTCTTC

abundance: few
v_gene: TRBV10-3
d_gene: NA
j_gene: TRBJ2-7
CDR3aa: CAISSGQANYEQYF
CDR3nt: TGTGCCATCAGTAGCGGCCAAGCAAATTACGAGCAGTACTTC

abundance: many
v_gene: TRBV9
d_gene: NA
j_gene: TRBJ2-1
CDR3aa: CASSVGVSSYNEQFF
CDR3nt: TGTGCCAGCAGCGTAGGGGTTAGCTCCTACAATGAGCAGTTCTTC

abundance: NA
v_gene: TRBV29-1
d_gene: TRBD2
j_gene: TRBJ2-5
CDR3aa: CSVDGSGSLAQYF
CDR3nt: TGCAGCGTTGATGGTAGCGGGTCCTTGGCCCAGTACTTC

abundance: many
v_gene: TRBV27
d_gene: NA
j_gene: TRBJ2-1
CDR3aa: CASSLGSTYNEQFF
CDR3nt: TGTGCCAGCAGTTTGGGGAGCACCTACAATGAGCAGTTCTTC

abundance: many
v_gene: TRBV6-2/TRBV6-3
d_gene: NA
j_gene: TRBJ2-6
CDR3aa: CASSYPARSGANVLTF
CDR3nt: TGTGCCAGCAGCTACCCGGCCAGGTCTGGGGCCAACGTCCTGACTTTC

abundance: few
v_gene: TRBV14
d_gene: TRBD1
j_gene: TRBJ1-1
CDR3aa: CASSAYTGVNTEAFF
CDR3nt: TGTGCCAGCAGCGCTTACACAGGGGTGAACACTGAAGCTTTCTTT

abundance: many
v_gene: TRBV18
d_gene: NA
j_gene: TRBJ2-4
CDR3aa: CASSRGSEAKNIQYF
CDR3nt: TGTGCCAGCTCCCGGGGGTCCGAAGCCAAAAACATTCAGTACTTC

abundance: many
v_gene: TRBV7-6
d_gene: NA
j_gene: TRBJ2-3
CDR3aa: CASSLAARSFTDTQYF
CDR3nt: TGTGCCAGCAGCTTAGCTGCGCGGTCGTTCACAGATACGCAGTATTTT

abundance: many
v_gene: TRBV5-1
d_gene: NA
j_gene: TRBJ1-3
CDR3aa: CASSLSPVSGNTIYF
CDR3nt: TGCGCCAGCAGCTTGTCACCCGTCTCTGGAAACACCATATATTTT

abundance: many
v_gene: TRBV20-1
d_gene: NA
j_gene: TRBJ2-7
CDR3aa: CSARQDPYEQYF
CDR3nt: TGCAGTGCACGACAGGACCCCTACGAGCAGTACTTC

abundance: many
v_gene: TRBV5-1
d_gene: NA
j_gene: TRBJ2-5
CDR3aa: CASSPGVAYETQYF
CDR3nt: TGCGCCAGCAGCCCCGGGGTAGCATACGAGACCCAGTACTTC

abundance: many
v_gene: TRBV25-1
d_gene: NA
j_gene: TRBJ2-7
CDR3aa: CASTGPSSYEQYF
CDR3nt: TGTGCCAGCACGGGACCCAGCTCCTACGAGCAGTACTTC

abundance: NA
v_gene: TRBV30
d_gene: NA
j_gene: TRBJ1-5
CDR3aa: CAWSVAGNQPQHF
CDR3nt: TGTGCCTGGAGTGTGGCCGGCAATCAGCCCCAGCATTTT

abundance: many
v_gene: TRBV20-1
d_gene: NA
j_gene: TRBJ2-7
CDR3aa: CSAPLDRWAYEQYF
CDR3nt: TGCAGTGCTCCTTTAGACAGATGGGCCTACGAGCAGTACTTC

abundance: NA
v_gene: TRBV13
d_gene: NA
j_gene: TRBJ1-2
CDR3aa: CASSSFWEINYGYTF
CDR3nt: TGTGCCAGCAGCTCCTTTTGGGAGATTAACTATGGCTACACCTTC

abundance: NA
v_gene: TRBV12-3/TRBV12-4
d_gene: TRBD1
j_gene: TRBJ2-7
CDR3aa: CASSPQGAIYEQYF
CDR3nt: TGTGCCAGCAGTCCCCAGGGGGCTATCTACGAGCAGTACTTC

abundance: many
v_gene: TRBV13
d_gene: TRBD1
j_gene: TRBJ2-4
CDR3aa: CASSNRRDRHKNIQYF
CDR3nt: TGTGCCAGCAGCAATCGTCGGGACAGGCACAAAAACATTCAGTACTTC

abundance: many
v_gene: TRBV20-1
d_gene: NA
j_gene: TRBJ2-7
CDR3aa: CSANRRYEQYF
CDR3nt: TGCAGTGCTAATAGGAGGTACGAGCAGTACTTC

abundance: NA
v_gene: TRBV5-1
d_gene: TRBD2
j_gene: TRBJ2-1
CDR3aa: CASSLPIAGGYNDQFF
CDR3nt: TGCGCCAGCAGCTTGCCTATAGCGGGAGGCTACAATGACCAGTTCTTC

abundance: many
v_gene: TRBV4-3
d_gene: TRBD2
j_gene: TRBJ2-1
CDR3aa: CASSQLAGGPYNEQFF
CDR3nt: TGCGCCAGCAGCCAGCTAGCGGGGGGCCCCTACAATGAGCAGTTCTTC

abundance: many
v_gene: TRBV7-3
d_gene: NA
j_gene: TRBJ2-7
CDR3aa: CASSPHSSYEQYF
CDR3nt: TGTGCCAGCAGCCCCCACTCGTCCTACGAGCAGTACTTC

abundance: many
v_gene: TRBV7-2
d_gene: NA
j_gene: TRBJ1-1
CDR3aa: CASSSNPRFPPNTEAFF
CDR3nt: TGTGCCAGCAGCTCCAACCCCAGATTCCCTCCTAACACTGAAGCTTTCTTT

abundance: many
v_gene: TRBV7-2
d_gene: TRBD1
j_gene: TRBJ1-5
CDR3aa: CASSRRQGSNQPQHF
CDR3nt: TGTGCCAGCAGCCGAAGACAGGGTAGCAATCAGCCCCAGCATTTT

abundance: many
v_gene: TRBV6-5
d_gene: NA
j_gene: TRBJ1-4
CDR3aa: CASSYAPATNEKLFF
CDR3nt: TGTGCCAGCAGTTACGCACCTGCAACTAATGAAAAACTGTTTTTT